This T cell receptor (beta chain) was retrieved from a study of cytomegalovirus exposure and HLA in healthy donors. On this clone itself: Its antigen is not known.

General observations from the study: Reported results showed that the classifier diagnosed cytomegalovirus status with high specificity and sensitivity. A missense variant in DCLRE1C was later tied to TCR beta V- and J-gene trimming.

With 60 Vbeta and 13 Jbeta primers, the PCR was carried out. Original processing methods: In a later analysis, the count reached 80 million or so unique TCR beta chains, with about 12 million shared. Profiled with immunoSEQ multiplex PCR; TCRdb holds only in-frame clones, not every one. The V and J calls and clone size are taken from that table; D and trimming were inferred from the DNA. The sample contains roughly 110,000 clones, approximately 80% of which appear only once. Sequences were obtained from PBMCs. This TCR derives from a man in his 60s in good health and CMV-seronegative.

For the CDR3, the DNA is TGTGCCAGTGGGACCCAGGGGGGCTTACAATACGGGGAGCTGTTTTTT. Protein: CASGTQGGLQYGELFF. The J gene is TRBJ2-2, the V gene TRBV7-2, with D possibly matching TRBD1 (7 bases). Trimming pared 9 bases from V and 7 bases from J, leaving 24 bases between. Germline values: CDR1 SGHTA, CDR2 FQGNSA. The CDR3 totals 16 residues.